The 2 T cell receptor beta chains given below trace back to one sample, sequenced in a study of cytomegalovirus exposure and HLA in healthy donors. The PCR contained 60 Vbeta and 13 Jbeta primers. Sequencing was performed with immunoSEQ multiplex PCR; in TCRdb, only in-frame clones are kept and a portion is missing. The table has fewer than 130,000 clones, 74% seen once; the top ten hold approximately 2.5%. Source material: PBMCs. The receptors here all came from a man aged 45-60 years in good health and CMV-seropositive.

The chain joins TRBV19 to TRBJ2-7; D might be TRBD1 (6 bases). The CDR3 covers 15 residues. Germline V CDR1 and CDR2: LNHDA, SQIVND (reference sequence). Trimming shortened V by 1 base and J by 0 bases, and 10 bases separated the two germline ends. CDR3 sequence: CASSIVMGASYEQYF. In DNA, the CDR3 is TGTGCCAGTAGTATAGTGATGGGGGCCTCCTACGAGCAGTACTTC.

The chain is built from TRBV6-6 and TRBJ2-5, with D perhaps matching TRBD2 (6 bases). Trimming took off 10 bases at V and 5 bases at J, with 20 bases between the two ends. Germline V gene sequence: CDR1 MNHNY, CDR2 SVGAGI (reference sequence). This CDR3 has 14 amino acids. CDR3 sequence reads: CATGIGARGETQYF. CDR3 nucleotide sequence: TGTGCCACCGGCATCGGGGCTCGGGGGGAGACCCAGTACTTC.